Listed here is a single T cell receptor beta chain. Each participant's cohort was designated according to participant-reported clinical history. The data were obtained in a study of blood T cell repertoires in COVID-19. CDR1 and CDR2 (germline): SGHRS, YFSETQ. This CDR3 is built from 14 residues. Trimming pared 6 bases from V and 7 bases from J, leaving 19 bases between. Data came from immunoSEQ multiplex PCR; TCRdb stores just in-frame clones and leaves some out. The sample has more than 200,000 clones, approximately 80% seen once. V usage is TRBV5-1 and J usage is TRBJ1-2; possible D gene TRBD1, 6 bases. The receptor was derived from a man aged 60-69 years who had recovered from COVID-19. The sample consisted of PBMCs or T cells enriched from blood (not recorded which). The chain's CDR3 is CASNPATGEGGYTF. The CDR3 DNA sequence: TGCGCCAGCAACCCAGCGACAGGCGAGGGTGGCTACACCTTC.